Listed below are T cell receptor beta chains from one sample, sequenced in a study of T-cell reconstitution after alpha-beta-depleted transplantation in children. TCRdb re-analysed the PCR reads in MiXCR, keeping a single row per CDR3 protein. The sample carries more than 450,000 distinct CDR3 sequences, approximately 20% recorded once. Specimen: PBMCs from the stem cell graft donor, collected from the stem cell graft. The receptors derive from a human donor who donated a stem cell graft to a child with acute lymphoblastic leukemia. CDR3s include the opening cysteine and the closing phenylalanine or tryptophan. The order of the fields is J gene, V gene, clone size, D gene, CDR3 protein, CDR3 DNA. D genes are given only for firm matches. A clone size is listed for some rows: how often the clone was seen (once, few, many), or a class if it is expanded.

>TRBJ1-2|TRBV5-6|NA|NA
CASSLAQVAWGYTF
TGTGCCAGCAGCTTGGCCCAGGTGGCTTGGGGCTACACCTTC
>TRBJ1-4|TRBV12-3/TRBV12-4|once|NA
CASIKADRPNEKLFF
TGTGCCAGCATCAAGGCGGACCGCCCTAATGAAAAACTGTTTTTT
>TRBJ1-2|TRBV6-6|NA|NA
CASSYSRGDGYTF
TGTGCCAGCAGTTACTCAAGGGGCGATGGCTACACCTTC
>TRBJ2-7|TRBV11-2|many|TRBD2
CASSWTSGAYEQYF
TGTGCCAGCAGCTGGACTAGCGGTGCCTACGAGCAGTACTTC
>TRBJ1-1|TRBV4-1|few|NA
CASSPPGPIRMNTEAFF
TGCGCCAGCAGCCCACCGGGACCGATAAGAATGAACACTGAAGCTTTCTTT
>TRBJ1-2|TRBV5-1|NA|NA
CASRNAAGTFSYGYTF
TGCGCCAGCAGAAACGCCGCCGGGACGTTTTCTTATGGCTACACCTTC
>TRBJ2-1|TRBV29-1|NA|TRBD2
CSVEGTSLPNEQFF
TGCAGCGTTGAAGGGACTAGCCTCCCCAATGAGCAGTTCTTC
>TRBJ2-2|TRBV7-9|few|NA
CASSTYREMGGVGELFF
TGTGCCAGCAGCACCTACAGGGAAATGGGAGGTGTCGGGGAGCTGTTTTTT
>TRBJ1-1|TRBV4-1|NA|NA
CASSQDGVLNTEAFF
TGCGCCAGCAGCCAAGATGGGGTTTTGAACACTGAAGCTTTCTTT
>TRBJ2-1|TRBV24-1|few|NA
CATSDLQGGEQFF
TGTGCCACCAGTGATCTACAGGGTGGGGAGCAGTTCTTC
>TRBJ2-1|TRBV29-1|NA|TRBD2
CSVEVGTSGSNEQFF
TGCAGCGTCGAAGTCGGGACTAGCGGGAGCAATGAGCAGTTCTTC
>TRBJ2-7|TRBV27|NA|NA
CASRGWAGSSYEQYF
TGTGCCAGCAGGGGCTGGGCCGGGAGCTCCTACGAGCAGTACTTC
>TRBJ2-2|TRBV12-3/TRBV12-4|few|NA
CASSLGILTGELFF
TGTGCCAGCAGTCTAGGGATTCTAACCGGGGAGCTGTTTTTT
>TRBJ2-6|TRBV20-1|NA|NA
CSARRRTAISGANVLTF
TGCAGTGCTAGAAGACGGACAGCCATCTCTGGGGCCAACGTCCTGACTTTC
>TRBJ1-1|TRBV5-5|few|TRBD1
CASTADRVTEAFF
TGTGCCAGCACCGCTGACAGGGTCACTGAAGCTTTCTTT
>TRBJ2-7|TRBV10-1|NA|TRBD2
CASSGDYGTSGYEQYF
TGCGCCAGCAGTGGAGATTACGGGACTAGCGGCTACGAGCAGTACTTC
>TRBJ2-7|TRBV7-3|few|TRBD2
CASSLKRGLAGNFDEQYF
TGTGCCAGCAGCTTGAAAAGGGGACTAGCGGGGAACTTTGACGAGCAGTACTTC
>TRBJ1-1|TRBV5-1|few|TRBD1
CASSLAQGVIRQEAFF
TGCGCCAGCAGCTTGGCCCAGGGGGTGATCCGCCAAGAAGCTTTCTTT
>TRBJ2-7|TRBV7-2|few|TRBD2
CASSSWDYIGEQYF
TGTGCCAGCAGCTCTTGGGACTATATAGGCGAGCAGTACTTC
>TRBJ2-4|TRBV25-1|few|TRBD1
CASSHRGGYIQYF
TGTGCCAGCAGCCACAGGGGCGGGTACATTCAGTACTTC
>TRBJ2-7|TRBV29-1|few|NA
CSVLAYNEQYF
TGCAGCGTGTTAGCGTACAACGAGCAGTACTTC
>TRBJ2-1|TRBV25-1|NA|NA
CASSGIKGRKGNEQFF
TGTGCCAGCAGTGGTATCAAGGGACGAAAAGGGAATGAGCAGTTCTTC
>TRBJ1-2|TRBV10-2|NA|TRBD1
CASGARPYRGLSEGYTF
TGCGCCAGCGGAGCCCGTCCCTACAGGGGACTGTCCGAAGGCTACACCTTC
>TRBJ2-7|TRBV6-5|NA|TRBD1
CASSFDRGDWEQYF
TGTGCCAGCAGTTTCGACAGGGGGGATTGGGAGCAGTACTTC
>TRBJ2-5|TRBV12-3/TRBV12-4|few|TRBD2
CASGSTSGQETQYF
TGTGCCAGCGGATCGACTAGCGGACAAGAGACCCAGTACTTC
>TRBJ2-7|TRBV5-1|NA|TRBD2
CASSLRGGRDYEQYF
TGCGCCAGCAGCTTGCGAGGCGGGAGAGACTACGAGCAGTACTTC
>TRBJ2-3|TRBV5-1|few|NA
CASSLEGTGFGTQYF
TGCGCCAGCAGCTTGGAAGGGACCGGTTTTGGCACGCAGTATTTT
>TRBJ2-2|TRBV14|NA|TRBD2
CASSQDRSGRVTGELFF
TGTGCCAGCAGCCAAGATCGGAGCGGGAGGGTCACCGGGGAGCTGTTTTTT
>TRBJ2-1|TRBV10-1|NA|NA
CASSEGVGDYNEQFF
TGCGCCAGCAGTGAGGGAGTAGGGGACTACAATGAGCAGTTCTTC
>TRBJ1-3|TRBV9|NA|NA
CASSVVGNSGNTIYF
TGTGCCAGCAGCGTAGTAGGGAACTCTGGAAACACCATATATTTT
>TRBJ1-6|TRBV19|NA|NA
CASSLKRDSPLHF
TGTGCCAGTAGTCTCAAGAGGGATTCACCCCTCCACTTT
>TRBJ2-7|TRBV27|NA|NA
CASSLGGPGEQYF
TGTGCCAGCAGTTTAGGGGGGCCGGGCGAGCAGTACTTC
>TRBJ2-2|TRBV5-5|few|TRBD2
CASSWGLAGVFGELFF
TGTGCCAGCAGCTGGGGGCTAGCGGGAGTTTTCGGGGAGCTGTTTTTT
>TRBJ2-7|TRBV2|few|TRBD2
CASVLAGSTYEQYF
TGTGCCAGCGTACTAGCGGGGTCAACCTACGAGCAGTACTTC
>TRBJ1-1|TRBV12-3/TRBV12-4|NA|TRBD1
CASSLEVGQGRMNTEAFF
TGTGCCAGCAGTTTAGAGGTGGGACAGGGGAGGATGAACACTGAAGCTTTCTTT
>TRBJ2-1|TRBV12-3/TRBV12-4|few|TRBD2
CASSSPPGGSYNEQFF
TGTGCCAGCAGTTCCCCGCCGGGAGGGTCGTACAATGAGCAGTTCTTC
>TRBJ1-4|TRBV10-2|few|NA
CASSHGRQDEKLFF
TGCGCCAGCAGCCATGGCCGCCAGGATGAAAAACTGTTTTTT
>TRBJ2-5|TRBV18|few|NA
CASSRRGTDQETQYF
TGTGCCAGCTCACGCCGCGGGACAGATCAAGAGACCCAGTACTTC
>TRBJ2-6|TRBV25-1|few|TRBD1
CASRGDRGRSGGVSGANGLTF
TGTGCCAGCAGGGGGGACAGGGGGCGCTCAGGAGGGGTCTCTGGGGCCAACGGCCTGACTTTC
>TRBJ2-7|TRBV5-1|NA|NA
CASSLEGNGEQYF
TGCGCCAGCAGCTTGGAAGGGAACGGAGAGCAGTACTTC
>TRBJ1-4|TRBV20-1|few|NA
CSASRSTTNEKLFF
TGCAGTGCTAGTCGTTCAACAACTAATGAAAAACTGTTTTTT
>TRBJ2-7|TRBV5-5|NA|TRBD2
CASTPGGLAGAYEQYF
TGTGCCAGCACCCCCGGTGGGCTAGCGGGCGCCTACGAGCAGTACTTC
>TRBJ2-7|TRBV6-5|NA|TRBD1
CASSYSTGGTVHEQYF
TGTGCCAGCAGTTACTCTACAGGGGGCACAGTCCACGAGCAGTACTTC